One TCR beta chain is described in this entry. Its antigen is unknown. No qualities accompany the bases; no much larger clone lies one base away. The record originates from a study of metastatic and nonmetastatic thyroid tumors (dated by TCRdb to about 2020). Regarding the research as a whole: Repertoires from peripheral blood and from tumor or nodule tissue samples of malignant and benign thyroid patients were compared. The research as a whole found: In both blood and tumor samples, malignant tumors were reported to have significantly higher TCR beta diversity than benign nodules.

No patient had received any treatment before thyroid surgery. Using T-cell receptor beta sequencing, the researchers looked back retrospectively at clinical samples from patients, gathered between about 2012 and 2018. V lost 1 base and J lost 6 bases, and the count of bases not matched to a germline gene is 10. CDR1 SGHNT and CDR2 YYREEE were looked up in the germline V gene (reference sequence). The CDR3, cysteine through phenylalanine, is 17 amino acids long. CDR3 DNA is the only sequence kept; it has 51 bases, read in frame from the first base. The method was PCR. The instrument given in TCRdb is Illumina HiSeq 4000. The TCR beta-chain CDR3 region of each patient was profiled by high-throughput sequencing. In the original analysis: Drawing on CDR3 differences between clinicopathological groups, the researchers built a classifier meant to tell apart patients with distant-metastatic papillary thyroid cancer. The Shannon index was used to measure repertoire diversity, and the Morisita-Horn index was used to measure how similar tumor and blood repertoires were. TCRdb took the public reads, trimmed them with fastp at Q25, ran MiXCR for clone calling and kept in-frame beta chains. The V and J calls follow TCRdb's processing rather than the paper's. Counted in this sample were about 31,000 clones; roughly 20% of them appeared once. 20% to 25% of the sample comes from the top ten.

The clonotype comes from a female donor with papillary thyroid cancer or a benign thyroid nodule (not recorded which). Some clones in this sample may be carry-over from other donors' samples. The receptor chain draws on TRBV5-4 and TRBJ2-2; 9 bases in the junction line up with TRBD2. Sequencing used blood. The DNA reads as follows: TGTGCCAGCAGCTTGCTTCTAGCGGGACAGTACGCCGGGGAGCTGTTTTTT. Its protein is CASSLLLAGQYAGELFF.